These T cell receptor beta chains were read from a single sample in a study of T cells in Graves' hyperthyroidism and ophthalmopathy. TCRdb ran MiXCR on the multiplex PCR reads and lists one entry per CDR3 protein. The sample has 600,000 to 700,000 distinct CDR3 sequences; 45% are singletons. The material sequenced was peripheral blood or thyroid tissue (not recorded which). The source of these receptors is an adult man with Graves' disease, either hyperthyroidism or ophthalmopathy (not recorded which). Each CDR3 is given with its conserved first and last residue. A D gene is named only where the DNA matches it firmly. Rows give clone size only sometimes, using once, few, many, or a class for an expanded clone.

CASSQDRDRGLSGSGNTIYF	TGTGCCAGCAGCCAAGACCGGGACAGGGGTCTTTCGGGCTCTGGAAACACCATATATTTT	TRBD1	TRBV9	TRBJ1-3	NA
CASSYSMVRRDSPLHF	TGTGCCAGCAGTTACTCGATGGTCCGGAGGGATTCACCCCTCCACTTT	NA	TRBV6-5	TRBJ1-6	NA
CAISMDGYEQYF	TGTGCCATCAGCATGGACGGGTACGAGCAGTACTTC	NA	TRBV10-3	TRBJ2-7	NA
CSVDTPTNEKLFF	TGCAGCGTTGACACCCCAACTAATGAAAAACTGTTTTTT	NA	TRBV29-1	TRBJ1-4	many
CASRAGPELFF	TGCGCCAGCAGGGCGGGACCAGAACTGTTTTTT	NA	TRBV10-2	TRBJ1-4	NA
CASPGNNEQYF	TGTGCCAGCCCCGGGAACAACGAGCAGTACTTC	NA	TRBV25-1	TRBJ2-7	NA
CASSADLNSPLHF	TGCGCCAGCAGCGCGGATTTAAACTCACCCCTCCACTTT	NA	TRBV5-1	TRBJ1-6	few
CASSLMDRAQDQPQHF	TGCGCCAGCAGCTTGATGGACAGGGCGCAAGATCAGCCCCAGCATTTT	TRBD1	TRBV5-1	TRBJ1-5	NA
CASSVAVAYGYTF	TGTGCCAGCAGTGTGGCGGTGGCCTATGGCTACACCTTC	NA	TRBV2	TRBJ1-2	many
CASSPRDISYGQYF	TGTGCCAGCAGTCCTCGGGACATCTCCTACGGGCAGTACTTC	NA	TRBV6-1	TRBJ2-5	NA
CASSQDRDRGLNSPLHF	TGCGCCAGCAGCCAAGACCGGGACAGGGGGCTTAATTCACCCCTCCACTTT	TRBD1	TRBV11-2	TRBJ1-6	NA
CASSSYRVGSGNTIYF	TGTGCCAGCAGCTCGTACAGGGTGGGCTCTGGAAACACCATATATTTT	NA	TRBV7-2	TRBJ1-3	NA
CASSYSKPGFGQGAKSNQPQHF	TGTGCCAGCAGTTACTCCAAGCCCGGCTTTGGACAGGGGGCAAAGAGCAATCAGCCCCAGCATTTT	TRBD1	TRBV7-2	TRBJ1-5	NA
CASNLSPGTGAFF	TGTGCCAGCAATCTGTCCCCCGGGACAGGTGCTTTCTTT	TRBD1	TRBV2	TRBJ1-1	many
CASSPQRGNQPQHF	TGTGCCAGCTCACCTCAACGAGGCAATCAGCCCCAGCACTTT	NA	TRBV11-2	TRBJ1-5	NA
CASSPDSRSPLHF	TGTGCCAGCAGTCCTGACTCTAGGTCACCCCTCCACTTT	NA	TRBV2	TRBJ1-6	once
CASSLAGPGEKLFF	TGTGCCAGCAGCTTAGCGGGCCCTGGGGAAAAACTGTTTTTT	NA	TRBV7-9	TRBJ1-4	few
CASSLVAGRNQPQYF	TGTGCCAGCAGCTTGGTGGCAGGTCGCAATCAGCCCCAGTACTTC	NA	TRBV7-6	TRBJ2-5	NA
CASSEATGGREQYF	TGTGCCAGCAGTGAGGCTACGGGTGGTCGTGAGCAGTACTTC	NA	TRBV6-5	TRBJ2-7	NA
CSVRAVDEQYF	TGCAGCGTGAGGGCGGTCGACGAGCAGTACTTC	NA	TRBV29-1	TRBJ2-7	NA
CASSFRARGYEQYF	TGTGCCAGCAGCTTCCGGGCCAGGGGTTACGAGCAGTACTTC	NA	TRBV7-9	TRBJ2-7	NA
CASTKGRGNYGYTF	TGTGCCAGTACAAAGGGGCGGGGGAACTATGGCTACACCTTC	NA	TRBV19	TRBJ1-2	NA
CASSASQKTQYF	TGTGCCAGCAGTGCCAGCCAGAAGACCCAGTACTTC	NA	TRBV9	TRBJ2-5	many
CASSLSWEPSYEQYF	TGTGCCAGCAGCTTGTCATGGGAGCCATCCTACGAGCAGTACTTC	NA	TRBV7-2	TRBJ2-7	NA
CASSFSLGRSENTIYF	TGTGCCAGCAGTTTCTCGCTGGGCCGATCAGAGAACACCATATATTTT	NA	TRBV12-3/TRBV12-4	TRBJ1-3	NA
CATSRGQGGEQYF	TGTGCCACCAGCAGGGGACAGGGTGGCGAGCAGTACTTC	TRBD1	TRBV15	TRBJ2-7	NA